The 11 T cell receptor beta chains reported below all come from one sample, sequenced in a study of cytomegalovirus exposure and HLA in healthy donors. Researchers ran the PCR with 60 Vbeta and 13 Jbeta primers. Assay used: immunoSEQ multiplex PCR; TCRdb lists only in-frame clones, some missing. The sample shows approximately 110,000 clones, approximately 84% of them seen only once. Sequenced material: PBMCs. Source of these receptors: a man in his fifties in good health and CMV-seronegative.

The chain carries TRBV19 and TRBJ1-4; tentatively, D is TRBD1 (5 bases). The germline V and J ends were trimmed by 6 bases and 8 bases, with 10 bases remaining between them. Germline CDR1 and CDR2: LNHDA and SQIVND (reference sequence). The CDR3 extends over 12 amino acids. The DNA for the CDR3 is TGTGCCAGTAGAACCGGGGGGGAAAAACTGTTTTTT. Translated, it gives CASRTGGEKLFF.

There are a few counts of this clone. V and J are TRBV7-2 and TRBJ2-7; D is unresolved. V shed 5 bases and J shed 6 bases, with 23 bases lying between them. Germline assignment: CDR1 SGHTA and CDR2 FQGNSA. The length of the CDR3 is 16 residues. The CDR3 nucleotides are TGTGCCAGCAGCCCCTCCCGACTCTCCATCCGTCCCGAGCAGTACTTC. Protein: CASSPSRLSIRPEQYF.

The CDR3 reads CASSQTSKGDQPQHF. The CDR3 DNA follows: TGCGCCAGCAGCCAAACGTCAAAGGGAGATCAGCCCCAGCATTTT. The V gene is TRBV4-3, the J gene TRBJ1-5, with D hard to call. Germline loops: CDR1 LGHNA, CDR2 YSLEER. Trimming cost V 2 bases and J 5 bases, with 13 bases left between them. This CDR3 contains 15 residues.

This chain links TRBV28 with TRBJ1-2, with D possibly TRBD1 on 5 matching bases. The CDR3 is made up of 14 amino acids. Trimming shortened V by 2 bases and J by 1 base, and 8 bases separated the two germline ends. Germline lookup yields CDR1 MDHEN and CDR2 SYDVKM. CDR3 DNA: TGTGCCAGCAGTTTAGGGACTATTAACTATGGCTACACCTTC. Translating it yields CASSLGTINYGYTF.

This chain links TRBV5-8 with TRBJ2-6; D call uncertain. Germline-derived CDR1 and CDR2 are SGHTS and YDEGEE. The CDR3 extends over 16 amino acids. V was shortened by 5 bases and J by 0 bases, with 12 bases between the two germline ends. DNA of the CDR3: TGTGCCAGCAGTCCGTTCCAGGCCTCTGGGGCCAACGTCCTGACTTTC. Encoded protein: CASSPFQASGANVLTF. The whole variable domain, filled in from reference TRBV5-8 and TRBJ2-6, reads EAGVTQSPTHLIKTRGQQATLRCSPISGHTSVYWYQQALGLGLQFLLWYDEGEERNRGNFPPRFSGRQFPNYSSELNVNALELEDSALYLCASSPFQASGANVLTFGAGSRLTVL.

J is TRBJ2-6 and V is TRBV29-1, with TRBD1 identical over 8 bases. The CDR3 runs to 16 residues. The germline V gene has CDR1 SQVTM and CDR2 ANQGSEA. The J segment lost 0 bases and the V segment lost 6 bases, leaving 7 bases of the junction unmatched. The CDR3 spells CSVGQGELSGANVLTF. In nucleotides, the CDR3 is TGCAGCGTCGGACAGGGTGAACTCTCTGGGGCCAACGTCCTGACTTTC.

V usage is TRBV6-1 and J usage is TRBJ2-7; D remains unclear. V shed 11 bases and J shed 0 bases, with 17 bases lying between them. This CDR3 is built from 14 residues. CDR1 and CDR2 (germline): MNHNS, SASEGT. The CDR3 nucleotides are TGTGCCTGCCTAAAGAGCTTTAGCTCCTACGAGCAGTACTTC. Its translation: CACLKSFSSYEQYF.

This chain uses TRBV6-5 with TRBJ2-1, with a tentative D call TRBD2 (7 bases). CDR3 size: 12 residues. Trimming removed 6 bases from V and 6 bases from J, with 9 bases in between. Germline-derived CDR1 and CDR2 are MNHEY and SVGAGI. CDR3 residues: CASRGGGNEQFF. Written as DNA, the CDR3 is TGTGCCAGCAGGGGAGGGGGCAATGAGCAGTTCTTC.

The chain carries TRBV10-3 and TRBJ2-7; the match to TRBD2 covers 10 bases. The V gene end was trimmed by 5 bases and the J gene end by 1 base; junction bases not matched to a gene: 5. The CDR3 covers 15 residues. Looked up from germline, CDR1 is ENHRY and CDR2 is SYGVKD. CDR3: CAISPSSGGSYEQYF. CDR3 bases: TGTGCCATCAGTCCATCTAGCGGGGGATCCTACGAGCAGTACTTC.

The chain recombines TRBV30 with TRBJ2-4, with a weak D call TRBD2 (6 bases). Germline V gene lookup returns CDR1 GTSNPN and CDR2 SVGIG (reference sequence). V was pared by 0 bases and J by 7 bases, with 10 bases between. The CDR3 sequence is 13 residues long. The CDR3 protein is CAWSVLLANIQYF. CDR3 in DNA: TGTGCCTGGAGTGTACTACTAGCCAACATTCAGTACTTC.

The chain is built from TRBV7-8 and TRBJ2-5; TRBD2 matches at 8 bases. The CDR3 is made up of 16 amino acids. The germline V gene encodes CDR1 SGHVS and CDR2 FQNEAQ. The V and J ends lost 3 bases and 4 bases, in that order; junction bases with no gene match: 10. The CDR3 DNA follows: TGTGCCAGCAGCTTTAGGACCGGGACTAGAGGAGAGACCCAGTACTTC. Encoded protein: CASSFRTGTRGETQYF.